This T cell receptor beta chain was identified during a study of blood T cell repertoires in COVID-19. This clone occurred a few times. V was pared by 1 base and J by 7 bases, with 8 bases between. The CDR3 has 11 amino acids. Germline CDR1 reads DFQATT; CDR2 reads SNEGSKA (reference sequence). Assay: immunoSEQ multiplex PCR; the TCRdb copy retains only in-frame clones and omits some. The data show more than 85,000 clones, with about four fifths seen just once and roughly 22% held by the top ten. The chain joins TRBV20-1 to TRBJ2-7; tentatively, D is TRBD2 (5 bases). Sequencing was done on a sample of peripheral blood. This sequence was found in a human donor in a cohort sampled during active COVID-19. The CDR3 loop is CSARGIAEQYF. The CDR3 DNA is TGCAGTGCTAGAGGAATAGCGGAGCAGTACTTC.